This T cell receptor (beta chain) emerged from a study of blood T cell repertoires in COVID-19. At the level of the study: Samples came from the United States, Italy and Spain, spanning acute and convalescent COVID-19. From T cells, B-cell-depleted T cells, or PBMCs came the material, which was cDNA or gDNA.

In the authors' workflow: The assay estimated nucleated cells by amplifying reference gene primers. The table came from immunoSEQ multiplex PCR; TCRdb's copy has only in-frame clones and leaves some out. V and J calls and clone size are as listed in that table; D and trimming were resolved from the DNA. This sample has around 330,000 clones, with approximately 89% found just once. The germline V gene has CDR1 SEHNR and CDR2 FQNEAQ (reference sequence). The CDR3 totals 13 residues. Losses at the gene ends were 5 bases for V and 6 bases for J; bases not matched to a gene: 6. Participants spanned ages about 18 to 100 years and resided in some 22 US areas.

Sequenced sample: PBMCs or T cells enriched from blood (not recorded which). The TCR was taken from a woman between 40 and 55 years old who had recovered from COVID-19. This rearrangement joins TRBV7-9 to TRBJ1-2, with 7 bases aligning to TRBD1. CDR3 in amino acids: CASSRQGWNGYTF. In DNA form, the CDR3 reads TGTGCCAGCAGCCGACAGGGATGGAATGGCTACACCTTC.